Below, one T cell receptor (beta chain) is given with its context. Its antigen is not yet known. No clone much larger than this one lies a single base away; base qualities are absent. The cohort consisted of approximately 670 healthy bone marrow donors. Cohort members were all nominally healthy when sampled, although unrecorded immune exposures were likely present. The donor tested CMV seropositive and was one of the 289 seropositive cohort members. Every donor gave a peripheral blood sample, and the peripheral blood mononuclear cells from that sample were used for TCR beta sequencing. Genomic DNA extraction from the blood cell samples was performed with the Qiagen DNeasy Blood Extraction Kit. This specimen belongs to a study of cytomegalovirus exposure and HLA in healthy donors (dated by TCRdb to 2016 to 2017). Broadly, across the study: An earlier analysis of fewer than 750 of the donors reported 276 Gb of sequence data and approximately 120 million unique TCR beta sequences obtained from about 200 million T cells. High-throughput TCR immunosequencing, statistical association of individual TCRs with disease status, and machine learning were combined to predict cytomegalovirus infection status. Because of strong linkage in the cohort, five DR-DQ haplotypes were treated as single units for association and clustering. The study aimed to test whether signatures of past pathogen exposure could be identified by cataloging public T cell receptors. On average, around 200,000 unique TCR beta nucleotide sequences were sequenced per donor among a few hundred genotyped donors of the cohort, with 15% to 20% of those sequences being non-productive. A later genetic analysis used genome-wide SNP genotypes for about 65% of the roughly 700 donors, treating that subset as a discovery cohort. Using immunosequencing, the study profiled T cell repertoires from 550 to 750 subjects and related those repertoires to cytomegalovirus serostatus. Rather than drawing on any new phenotypic data, the later analysis identified candidate immune exposures from TCR beta sequences and the way those sequences occurred across donors. The number of donors typed differed by locus, with roughly 620-640 for A, B, C, DRB1 and DQB1, more than 500 for DQA1, approximately 570 for DPA1, and under 490 for DPB1. Every discovery cohort repertoire had been produced on one sequencing platform. The genetic ancestry cluster associated with self-reported Caucasian donors included around four fifths of the approximately 400 genotyped donors. In an earlier analysis of 500 to 650 of the donors, high-throughput TCR beta sequencing was used to judge whether each TCR beta V gene segment behaved as functional or pseudogenic. Donor age, sex, ethnicity and CMV serostatus were compiled together with the repertoire data. An early release that covered approximately 600 HLA-typed donors contained approximately 300 gigabases of sequencing data and 70 million to 100 million unique TCR sequences. Both class I and class II loci were covered by HLA typing, at four-digit resolution. Along with the roughly 700-subject first cohort, a separate validation cohort of over a hundred different subjects was used. A later analysis re-analyzed previously published TCR beta repertoires from roughly 690 donors and added high-resolution HLA genotyping to study TCR occurrence patterns. Here is what the overall study found, with its caveats: Linkage disequilibrium might explain the correlated functional status among segregating V segments, but an unknown experimental factor could not be excluded. Most TCR sequences were seen in very few donors, while some public TCRs were found in many individuals. CMV serostatus was the only immune exposure information available for the cohort. In a later analysis, the rate of TCR association differed among HLA loci, with DRB1 alleles having the most associated TCRs and HLA-C alleles having the fewest. In the study, approximately 160 TCR beta chains were listed as associated with cytomegalovirus. A group of highly shared sequence variants was considered likely to be a technical artifact of the sequencing pipeline. Broadly in line with IMGT annotations, most TCR beta V segments showed up in productive rearrangements about 87% or about 30% of the time in an earlier analysis of about 500 of the donors. In this cohort, only TCR beta chains were sequenced, and detectable features were limited by the absence of alpha or paired-chain data. Compared with the approximately 710-donor mean, donors in an Asian-associated ancestry cluster had fewer N-insertions in productive TCRs, according to a later genetic analysis. At a false discovery rate of 0.05, a later analysis linked about 17,000 TCR beta sequences to specific HLA alleles. The authors suggested that the approach could potentially be extended to other disease states and immunological phenotypes. In a later analysis, HLA-associated TCR beta chains showed more clonal expansion and lower generation probabilities than non-associated chains that were equally common. A further reported finding was that TCR beta sequences accurately predicted the HLA-A and HLA-B alleles for most subjects in the first cohort. A few of the identified cytomegalovirus-associated TCR beta chains were confirmed in vitro to be specific for cytomegalovirus antigens. A later genetic analysis associated a missense DCLRE1C variant with V-gene and J-gene trimming of TCR beta chains, and an independent cohort replicated the association. Cytomegalovirus status was reported to be diagnosed by the classifier with high specificity and sensitivity in both the original and validation cohorts. Because HLA typing was missing for some donors at each locus, association tests included only the typed subset. Presence/absence analyses assumed roughly uniform sequencing depth across donors, an assumption that may not hold. Roughly 15 rarely observed V segments, including chromosome 9 orphons, were excluded from the earlier analysis of almost 600 of the donors because counts were too low. Strong co-occurrence of HLA alleles, especially DR and DQ, made assigning TCR associations to individual alleles difficult. In a later analysis, most CMV-associated TCR beta chains were found to appear HLA-restricted, with HLA associations seemingly driven largely by CMV exposure. Several of the top co-occurrence clusters appeared to be linked to parvovirus B19, influenza, CMV and Epstein-Barr virus, according to a later analysis.

The library was prepared using the immunoSEQ multiplex PCR assay. For the multiplex PCR, a mixture combining 60 forward primers for TCR Vbeta segments and 13 reverse primers for TCR Jbeta segments was used. Amplification of the CDR3 region of rearranged TCR beta genes was performed with a multiplex PCR assay on genomic DNA. On the Illumina HiSeq System, the amplified TCR beta libraries were sequenced as 87-base-pair reads. The authors' pipeline ran thus. A later analysis counted some 80 million unique TCR beta chains across the 650 to 700 repertoires, and roughly 11 million of these chains were shared by at least two donors. Raw reads were error-corrected and collapsed into unique sequences by a nearest-neighbor algorithm in which closely related sequences were merged to remove PCR and sequencing errors. CDR3 sequences were aligned to IMGT reference sequences to assign V, D and J gene segments. For a sequence to be retained, at least a six-nucleotide match to both a V gene segment and a J gene segment was required. Rearrangements were called productive when the CDR3 lacked stop codons and stayed in frame with V and J; all others were non-productive. Following IMGT convention, CDR3 was defined as the stretch from the second conserved V-encoded cysteine up to the conserved J-encoded phenylalanine. The earlier analysis of roughly 590 of the donors excluded sequences that lacked an unambiguous match to a single V gene segment. An earlier analysis of almost 600 of the donors classified V segments as functional when productive rearrangements were above 56.7% and as segregating when the standard deviation between donors was above 5%. To diagnose cytomegalovirus status from the catalog of TCR beta chain sequences, a statistical classification framework was built. V and J gene assignment, in a later analysis, came from comparing TCR nucleotide sequences with IMGT/GENE-DB human TR gene sequences. In a later analysis, CDR3 sequences and most-parsimonious VDJ recombination scenarios were assigned using the TCRdist pipeline. In a later analysis, each TCR beta chain was defined by its CDR3 amino acid sequence together with its V-gene family, and reads lacking a unique V-gene family were excluded. To address suspected cross-contamination and a sequencing artifact, a later analysis removed around 590 highly shared, low-generation-probability nucleotide sequences. A later analysis calculated a clonal expansion index for each public chain from normalized within-repertoire ranks of inferred template counts. Generation probabilities in a later analysis came from a VDJ recombination model fitted to out-of-frame rearrangements, and those results were checked against IGoR. In a later analysis, TCR-TCR, TCR-HLA and TCR-CMV co-occurrence was scored with hypergeometric tests, and a repertoire-size bias correction was applied to TCR pairs. In a later analysis, false discovery rates were estimated by permuting HLA or CMV assignments 20 times. In a later analysis, co-occurring TCRs were grouped using DBSCAN, with TCRdist sequence similarity added in when clustering inside HLA-allele-positive subsets. Repertoires with fewer than 30,000 or more than 120,000 public chains, plus five repertoires with anomalous nucleotide sharing, were excluded from co-occurrence clustering. TCRdb holds this immuneACCESS table with in-frame rearrangements only. Some clones are missing; in checked studies, unresolved V genes explain under half, and the rest has no known cause. Clone size and V and J calls were adopted from that table, with D and trimming inferred from the DNA. This sample comprises 93,000 or so clones, 80% to 90% of them detected only once. Around 6% of the sample lies in the top ten.

What was sequenced was PBMCs. This sequence was found in a woman between 18 and 30 years old in good health and CMV-seropositive.

CDR3 protein: CASLGSGGRGGELFF. The sequenced DNA is TGTGCCAGTTTAGGTTCAGGCGGGAGGGGCGGGGAGCTGTTTTTT. The V and J segments used are TRBV2 and TRBJ2-2, with 9 junctional bases fitting TRBD2. Per the germline V gene, SNHLY is the CDR1 and FYNNEI is the CDR2. The CDR3 measures 15 amino acids from cysteine to phenylalanine. The CDR3 DNA has 45 bases and is translated from base 1. V is pruned by 9 bases and J by 7 bases, leaving 12 bases of the junction without a gene match.